One and the same sample provided the 28 T cell receptor beta chains below, sequenced in a study of immune cell composition in non-small cell lung cancer. Measured with immunoSEQ multiplex PCR; TCRdb has only the in-frame clones, and not every one. The data show 2,800 or so clones, 60% to 85% seen once. The normal lung sample lay at least 3 cm, and maximally far, from the tumour. The specimen was non-adjacent lung tissue. These receptors came from a human donor with non-small cell lung cancer.

The chain employs TRBV4-2 and TRBJ1-2, with D unresolved. The V end was cut by 5 bases, the J end by 2 bases, with 15 bases between. The CDR3 is made up of 15 amino acids. In germline, CDR1 is LGHNA, CDR2 YNFKEQ. CDR3 coding DNA: TGTGCCAGCAGCTTGGTAGGGAGGCGAAACTATGGCTACACCTTC. Translated: CASSLVGRRNYGYTF.

This chain links TRBV28 with TRBJ1-5, with 10 positions matching TRBD1. After removal of 6 bases from V and 5 bases from J, the junction contained 7 bases not matched to a gene. Germline CDR1 is MDHEN and CDR2 is SYDVKM. The CDR3 sequence is 15 residues long. CDR3 protein: CASRLDRGFYQPQHF. The DNA for the CDR3 is TGTGCCAGCAGACTGGACAGGGGGTTCTATCAGCCCCAGCATTTT.

This clone was seen once. This sequence joins TRBV5-6 and TRBJ2-1; the match to TRBD1 covers 7 bases. The CDR3 consists of 15 residues. From germline, CDR1 is SGHDT and CDR2 YYEEEE. The V segment lost 7 bases and the J segment 6 bases; nucleotides outside the gene matches: 13. DNA for the CDR3: TGTGCCAGCGCGTCGTGGGGACAGCCACTCAATGAGCAGTTCTTC. Encoded protein: CASASWGQPLNEQFF.

The chain links TRBV7-9 to TRBJ2-6; the match to TRBD2 covers 12 bases. The CDR3 runs 19 residues. The ends lost 1 base at V and 0 bases at J; junction bases unmatched: 4. CDR1 is SEHNR, CDR2 FQNEAQ, per germline (reference sequence). The CDR3 sequence is CASSLGTSGTPSGANVLTF. CDR3 nucleotides: TGTGCCAGCAGCTTAGGGACTAGCGGGACCCCCTCTGGGGCCAACGTCCTGACTTTC.

The chain employs TRBV2 and TRBJ2-5; D possibly corresponds to TRBD1 (6 bases). The germline V and J ends were trimmed by 7 bases and 5 bases, with 11 bases remaining between them. Germline CDR1 and CDR2: SNHLY and FYNNEI. There are 12 residues in the CDR3. CDR3 sequence reads: CASNTGRETQYF. CDR3 sequence (DNA): TGTGCCAGCAATACAGGGCGCGAGACCCAGTACTTC.

The chain has TRBV7-9 and TRBJ2-7, with a tentative D call TRBD1 (5 bases). CDR3 length: 15 residues. From germline, CDR1 is SEHNR and CDR2 FQNEAQ (reference sequence). V lost 5 bases to trimming and J lost 2 bases, with 16 bases between them. The CDR3 spells CASSPDSLITYEQYF. For the CDR3, the DNA is TGTGCCAGCAGCCCCGACAGCCTTATTACCTACGAGCAGTACTTC. The entire variable domain, with the rest obtained from reference TRBV7-9 and TRBJ2-7, is as follows: DTGVSQNPRHKITKRGQNVTFRCDPISEHNRLYWYRQTLGQGPEFLTYFQNEAQLEKSRLLSDRFSAERPKGSFSTLEIQRTEQGDSAMYLCASSPDSLITYEQYFGPGTRLTVT.

The V and J genes are TRBV11-2 and TRBJ1-2; TRBD1 aligns across 7 bases. CDR1 is SGHAT, CDR2 FQNNGV, per germline. This CDR3 contains 15 residues. V was clipped by 4 bases and J by 4 bases; unmatched bases: 9. Here the CDR3 reads CASSSNRGQIYGYTF. The CDR3 DNA reads TGTGCCAGCAGCTCCAACCGGGGACAGATCTATGGCTACACCTTC.

This chain uses TRBV9 with TRBJ2-7, with D maybe TRBD2 (5 bases). V shed 4 bases and J shed 5 bases, with 16 bases lying between them. The CDR3 extends over 14 amino acids. Germline V CDR1 and CDR2: SGDLS, YYNGEE. CDR3 protein: CASSPRTDRDEQYF. As DNA, the CDR3 is TGTGCCAGCAGCCCCCGGACTGATAGGGACGAGCAGTACTTC.

The chain has TRBV19 and TRBJ1-4, with 10 bases matching TRBD1. The CDR3 is made up of 17 amino acids. CDR1 and CDR2 (germline): LNHDA, SQIVND (reference sequence). With V trimmed by 6 bases and J by 4 bases, 11 bases remained unmatched. CDR3 in amino acids: CASSPKGQGQGNEKLFF. CDR3 DNA sequence: TGTGCCAGTAGCCCCAAGGGACAGGGGCAGGGTAATGAAAAACTGTTTTTT. Drawing the rest from reference TRBV19 and TRBJ1-4, the complete variable domain is DGGITQSPKYLFRKEGQNVTLSCEQNLNHDAMYWYRQDPGQGLRLIYYSQIVNDFQKGDIAEGYSVSREKKESFPLTVTSAQKNPTAFYLCASSPKGQGQGNEKLFFGSGTQLSVL.

V and J are TRBV7-6 and TRBJ2-7; tentative D call: TRBD1 (6 bases). The CDR3 sequence is 15 residues long. Trimming removed 1 base from V and 2 bases from J, with 12 bases in between. The germline V gene encodes CDR1 SGHVS and CDR2 FNYEAQ. The CDR3 spells CASSLVGAETYEQYF. CDR3 bases: TGTGCCAGCAGCTTAGTGGGGGCAGAAACCTACGAGCAGTACTTC. The entire variable domain, with the rest obtained from reference TRBV7-6 and TRBJ2-7, is as follows: GAGVSQSPRYKVTKRGQDVALRCDPISGHVSLYWYRQALGQGPEFLTYFNYEAQQDKSGLPNDRFSAERPEGSISTLTIQRTEQRDSAMYRCASSLVGAETYEQYFGPGTRLTVT.

This chain links TRBV5-1 with TRBJ2-2; D gene uncertain. Per the germline V gene, CDR1 is SGHRS and CDR2 is YFSETQ. V was trimmed by 4 bases and J by 6 bases, leaving 19 bases between them. The CDR3 totals 16 residues. The DNA for the CDR3 is TGCGCCAGCAGCCCCCGAAATCAGGCTAACGCCGGGGAGCTGTTTTTT. Residues: CASSPRNQANAGELFF. Based on the CDR3 plus reference TRBV5-1 and TRBJ2-2, the full variable domain is KAGVTQTPRYLIKTRGQQVTLSCSPISGHRSVSWYQQTPGQGLQFLFEYFSETQRNKGNFPGRFSGRQFSNSRSEMNVSTLELGDSALYLCASSPRNQANAGELFFGEGSRLTVL.

The CDR3 DNA follows: TGTGCCAGCAGTGCACTAGCGGGAACGGGAAGTGAGACCCAGTACTTC. It translates to CASSALAGTGSETQYF. This sequence joins TRBV6-1 and TRBJ2-5, with 10 bases that match TRBD2. Germline V gene data show CDR1 as MNHNS and CDR2 as SASEGT. Germline trimming cut 4 bases from V and 5 bases from J; bases unmatched to any gene: 10. The CDR3 runs to 16 residues.

The rearrangement uses TRBV28 and TRBJ2-1, with 11 bases matching TRBD2. With 0 bases clipped from V and 5 bases from J, the junction kept 6 bases outside the gene matches. Per germline, CDR1 MDHEN and CDR2 SYDVKM. The CDR3 has 17 amino acids. CDR3 residues: CASSLWRLAGTNNEQFF. As DNA, the CDR3 is TGTGCCAGCAGTTTATGGCGACTAGCGGGAACCAACAATGAGCAGTTCTTC.

CDR3 coding DNA: TGTGCCAGCAGCTTGGAAAGCGGGGCTTACAATGAGCAGTTCTTC. It translates to CASSLESGAYNEQFF. The rearrangement joins TRBV5-4 to TRBJ2-1; 7 bases map to TRBD2. Germline CDR1 SGHNT, CDR2 YYREEE (reference sequence). The CDR3 sequence is 15 residues long. V shed 0 bases, J shed 4 bases, and the junction held 4 bases outside the gene matches.

This chain connects TRBV6-6 to TRBJ1-2, with 10 nucleotides matching TRBD1. The CDR3 extends over 15 amino acids. Germline values: CDR1 MNHNY, CDR2 SVGAGI (reference sequence). The ends lost 8 bases at V and 6 bases at J; junction bases unmatched: 12. Here the CDR3 reads CASDENLTGGNGYTF. The CDR3 nucleotides read TGTGCCAGCGACGAAAACTTGACAGGGGGCAATGGCTACACCTTC.

Only one count was recorded for this clone. The chain couples TRBV4-1 to TRBJ1-5, with D unresolved. The CDR3 has 15 residues. V dropped 2 bases and J dropped 0 bases, with 8 bases sitting between them. Germline V lookup: CDR1 MGHRA, CDR2 YSYEKL. The CDR3 sequence is CASSQFLNSNQPQHF. The CDR3 DNA sequence: TGCGCCAGCAGCCAATTCCTAAATAGCAATCAGCCCCAGCATTTT.

This clone has just one count. The chain couples TRBV10-2 to TRBJ2-1; D uncertain. V was cut by 7 bases and J by 8 bases, with 15 bases left in between. CDR3 length: 13 residues. Germline CDR1 WSHSY, CDR2 SAAADI. CDR3 residues: CASTSRWADEQFF. The CDR3 nucleotides read TGCGCCAGCACCTCGCGTTGGGCCGATGAGCAGTTCTTC.

The V and J genes are TRBV11-1 and TRBJ2-5; 7 bases align to TRBD2. Trimming took 1 base from V and 10 from J; bases not matched to a gene: 6. The CDR3 length is 13 residues. The germline gives CDR1 SGHAT, CDR2 FQDESV (reference sequence). This CDR3 is CASSLGVAGNQYF. CDR3 DNA sequence: TGTGCCAGCAGCTTAGGAGTAGCGGGCAACCAGTACTTC. Filled out from reference TRBV11-1 and TRBJ2-5, the complete variable domain reads EAEVAQSPRYKITEKSQAVAFWCDPISGHATLYWYRQILGQGPELLVQFQDESVVDDSQLPKDRFSAERLKGVDSTLKIQPAELGDSAMYLCASSLGVAGNQYFGPGTRLLVL.

The table lists this clone with a count of one. A far larger clone lies a single base away; this is likely a read error. The chain combines TRBV4-2 with TRBJ2-1; 8 bases are a match to TRBD2. The ends lost 2 bases at V and 0 bases at J; junction bases unmatched: 6. Germline CDR1 reads LGHNA; CDR2 reads YNFKEQ. The CDR3 extends over 17 amino acids. The chain's CDR3 is CASSQRSGTSSYNEQFF. The CDR3 coding sequence is TGTGCCAGCAGCCAAAGGTCCGGGACTAGCTCCTACAATGAGCAGTTCTTC.

This clone was seen just once. Here the CDR3 DNA reads TGTGCCAGCAGCTTCCGAGGCTACAATGAGCAGTTCTTC. It is translated as CASSFRGYNEQFF. J is TRBJ2-1 and V is TRBV7-9; D is unclear. Trimming stripped 3 bases from V and 3 bases from J, with 6 bases between. This CDR3 is built from 13 residues. Germline lookup yields CDR1 SEHNR and CDR2 FQNEAQ (reference sequence).

This chain links TRBV6-5 with TRBJ1-6; D unclear. There are 15 residues in the CDR3. Trimming left V 8 bases short and J 7 bases short, with 18 bases between. Germline V gives CDR1 MNHEY, CDR2 SVGAGI. The CDR3 coding sequence is TGTGCCAGCTCTCGACTGGAGGCGAAAAATTCACCCCTCCACTTT. It is translated as CASSRLEAKNSPLHF.

The chain uses TRBV28 and TRBJ2-7, with D perhaps matching TRBD2 (5 bases). CDR1 is MDHEN and CDR2 is SYDVKM in the germline V gene. The CDR3 is 11 amino acids. Trimming cost V 8 bases and J 7 bases, with 12 bases left between them. The CDR3 region is CASDAGREQYF. The CDR3 DNA follows: TGTGCCAGCGACGCGGGCCGAGAGCAGTACTTC.

The chain couples TRBV5-5 to TRBJ1-4; 7 nucleotides line up with TRBD1. The V and J ends lost 3 bases and 6 bases, in that order; junction bases with no gene match: 5. Germline V CDR1 and CDR2: SGHKS, YYEKEE (reference sequence). The CDR3 spans 14 residues. As DNA, the CDR3 is TGTGCCAGCAGCTCGACAGGGTATGATGAAAAACTGTTTTTT. This translates into CASSSTGYDEKLFF.

The rearrangement links TRBV5-4 to TRBJ2-5; TRBD2 agrees at 10 bases. CDR3 size: 15 residues. J was trimmed by 7 bases and V by 4 bases; bases with no gene match: 10. CDR1 and CDR2 (germline): SGHNT, YYREEE (reference sequence). The CDR3 DNA follows: TGTGCCAGCAGCGAAAGCGGGAGGGCCTTGGGGACCCAGTACTTC. Residues: CASSESGRALGTQYF.

This clone was detected once. The rearrangement links TRBV18 to TRBJ2-6; a possible D gene is TRBD1 (5 bases). The CDR3 runs to 15 residues. CDR1 is KGHSH and CDR2 is LQKENI in the germline V gene. The V and J ends lost 3 bases and 4 bases respectively, with 10 bases between them. The CDR3 sequence is CASSPGLGGANVLTF. DNA of the CDR3: TGTGCCAGCTCACCGGGGCTTGGGGGGGCCAACGTCCTGACTTTC.

This chain connects TRBV7-2 to TRBJ1-5; TRBD1 matches at 10 bases. The CDR3 totals 18 residues. The V and J ends lost 5 bases and 0 bases, in that order; junction bases with no gene match: 10. Germline CDR1 reads SGHTA; CDR2 reads FQGNSA. The CDR3 loop reads CASSPGTGVAYSNQPQHF. The CDR3 DNA reads TGTGCCAGCAGCCCCGGGACAGGGGTGGCATATAGCAATCAGCCCCAGCATTTT.

The V call is TRBV5-1, the J call TRBJ1-3; D ambiguous. The V and J ends lost 0 bases and 8 bases respectively, with 15 bases between them. The CDR3 covers 15 residues. CDR1 and CDR2 from the germline V gene are SGHRS and YFSETQ. The CDR3: CASSLEAGGFDTIYF. The CDR3 nucleotides read TGCGCCAGCAGCTTGGAGGCAGGAGGTTTCGACACCATATATTTT.

The gene calls are TRBV28 and TRBJ2-1; 7 nucleotides line up with TRBD2. The CDR3 runs to 15 residues. Germline V gene lookup returns CDR1 MDHEN and CDR2 SYDVKM. The V and J ends lost 3 bases and 8 bases, in that order; junction bases with no gene match: 10. Here the CDR3 reads CASSFLAANVDEQFF. The CDR3 region has the DNA TGTGCCAGCAGTTTTCTAGCGGCTAATGTCGATGAGCAGTTCTTC. Looking up the rest from reference TRBV28 and TRBJ2-1 gives the full variable domain: DVKVTQSSRYLVKRTGEKVFLECVQDMDHENMFWYRQDPGLGLRLIYFSYDVKMKEKGDIPEGYSVSREKKERFSLILESASTNQTSMYLCASSFLAANVDEQFFGPGTRLTVL.